The entry below describes one T cell receptor (beta chain). The antigen is unknown. The data belong to a study of T cells after yellow fever vaccination. Overall study: Fractions low in cell number were prepared with SMART-Seq v4 Ultra Low Input.

Germline CDR1 SGHAT, CDR2 FQDESV (reference sequence). The CDR3 length is 15 residues. V was trimmed by 5 bases and J by 2 bases, leaving 15 bases between them. TCRdb reprocessed the 5' RACE reads with MiXCR, giving one entry per CDR3 protein. The sample contains some 350,000 distinct CDR3 sequences, about 4% of which appear only once. The study's findings and limits: Booster sampling recovered most clones from primary vaccination (about 97% CD4, around 88% CD8). Weaker, the secondary response had a peak occurring faster, on day 5 versus 15.

This chain joins TRBV11-1 and TRBJ1-2, with D hard to call. Sample: PBMCs, taken 5 days after the yellow fever booster vaccination. The receptor was derived from a man in his late teens or twenties who received the YFV17D yellow fever vaccine. The CDR3 is CASSARSLGNYGYTF. The DNA for the CDR3 is TGTGCCAGCAGCGCGAGGTCACTGGGGAACTATGGCTACACCTTC.